The 8 T cell receptor beta chains below all came from one sample that was sequenced in a study of T cells expressing NK-cell markers. TCRdb processed the 5' RACE reads again and assigns one entry to each CDR3 protein, with no DNA. Here the sample table reports 200,000 to 300,000 distinct CDR3 sequences. Specimen: blood T cells: a sorted CD56 or NKG2C T cell subset, CD4+ or CD8+ T cells, or bulk PBMC T cells (not recorded which). Every receptor here comes from a woman aged 18-70 years in good health.

V usage is TRBV6-5 and J usage is TRBJ2-1; TCRdb reports TRBD2, a call that lacks DNA to check it against. Per germline, CDR1 MNHEY and CDR2 SVGAGI. The CDR3 covers 19 residues. The CDR3 loop is CASSYSYWYRDSASNEQFF.

This chain uses TRBV7-9 with TRBJ2-1; the TCRdb D gene call, TRBD1, has no DNA to confirm it. Per germline, CDR1 SEHNR and CDR2 FQNEAQ (reference sequence). The CDR3 runs 14 residues. This CDR3 reads CASSFWTDNNEQFF.

This chain connects TRBV4-2 to TRBJ2-1; TCRdb lists TRBD1, though no DNA is available to test this call. The germline CDR1 and CDR2 sequences are LGHNA and YNFKEQ. CDR3 length equals 12 residues. The CDR3 region is CASRGAFNEQFF.

This chain links TRBV3-1 with TRBJ2-3. Germline CDR1 LGHDT, CDR2 YNNKEL (reference sequence). The CDR3 is made up of 16 amino acids. This CDR3 reads CASSQDWLGGTDTQYF.

V is TRBV5-1 and J is TRBJ1-5; the TRBD1 assignment by TCRdb is unverifiable without DNA. Germline CDR1 is SGHRS and CDR2 is YFSETQ. The CDR3 is 14 amino acids. The CDR3 reads CASSLRAGNQPQHF.

This sequence joins TRBV11-2 and TRBJ1-6; TCRdb calls TRBD1, which cannot be checked without DNA. The CDR3 runs 18 residues. The V gene's germline CDR1 is SGHAT and CDR2 FQNNGV. The CDR3 region is CASSLGGQGYSYNSPLHF.

The genes are TRBV12-3 or TRBV12-4 and TRBJ1-1. The CDR3 consists of 13 residues. This CDR3 reads CASSFSSGTEAFF.

The V call is TRBV5-5, the J call TRBJ1-5. The CDR3 covers 17 residues. Germline loops: CDR1 SGHKS, CDR2 YYEKEE (reference sequence). The chain's CDR3 is CASSLASGGDSNQPQHF.